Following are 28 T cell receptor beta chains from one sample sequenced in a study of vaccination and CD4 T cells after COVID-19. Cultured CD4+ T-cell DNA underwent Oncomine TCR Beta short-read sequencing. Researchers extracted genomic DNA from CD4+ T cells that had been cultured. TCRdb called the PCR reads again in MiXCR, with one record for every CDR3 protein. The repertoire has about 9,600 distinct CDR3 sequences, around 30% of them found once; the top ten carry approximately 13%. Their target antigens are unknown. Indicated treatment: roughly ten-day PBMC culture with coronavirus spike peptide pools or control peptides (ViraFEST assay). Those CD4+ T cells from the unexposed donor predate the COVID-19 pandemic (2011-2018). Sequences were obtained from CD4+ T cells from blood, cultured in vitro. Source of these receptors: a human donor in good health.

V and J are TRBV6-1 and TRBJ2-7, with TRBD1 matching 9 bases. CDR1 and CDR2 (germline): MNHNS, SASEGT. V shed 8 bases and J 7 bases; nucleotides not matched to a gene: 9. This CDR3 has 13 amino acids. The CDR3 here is CASGTGWKAEQYF. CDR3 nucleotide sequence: TGTGCCAGCGGGACAGGGTGGAAAGCGGAGCAGTACTTC.

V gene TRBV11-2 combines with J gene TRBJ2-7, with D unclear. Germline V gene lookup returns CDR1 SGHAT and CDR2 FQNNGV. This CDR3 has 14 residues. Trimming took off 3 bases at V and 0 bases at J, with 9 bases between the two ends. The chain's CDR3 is CASSFGVYSYEQYF. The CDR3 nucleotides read TGTGCCAGCAGCTTCGGCGTTTACTCCTACGAGCAGTACTTC.

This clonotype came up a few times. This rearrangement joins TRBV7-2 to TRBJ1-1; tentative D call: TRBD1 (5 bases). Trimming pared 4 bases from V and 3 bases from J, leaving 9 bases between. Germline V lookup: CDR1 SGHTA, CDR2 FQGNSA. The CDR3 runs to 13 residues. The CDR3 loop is CASSYGGYTEAFF. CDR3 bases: TGTGCCAGCAGCTATGGGGGGTACACTGAAGCTTTCTTT.

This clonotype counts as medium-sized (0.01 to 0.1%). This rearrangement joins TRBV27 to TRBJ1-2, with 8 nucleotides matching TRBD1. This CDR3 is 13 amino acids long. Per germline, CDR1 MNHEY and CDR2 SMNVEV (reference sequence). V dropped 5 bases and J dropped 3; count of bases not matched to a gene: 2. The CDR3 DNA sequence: TGTGCCAGCAGTCCACAGGGGGACTATGGCTACACCTTC. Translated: CASSPQGDYGYTF.

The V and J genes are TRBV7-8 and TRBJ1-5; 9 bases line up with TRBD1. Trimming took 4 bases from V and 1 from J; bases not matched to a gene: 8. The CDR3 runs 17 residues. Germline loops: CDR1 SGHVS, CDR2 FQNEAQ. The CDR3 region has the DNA TGTGCCAGCAGCTCGAACAGGGGGCGCGTAAGCAATCAGCCCCAGCATTTT. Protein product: CASSSNRGRVSNQPQHF.

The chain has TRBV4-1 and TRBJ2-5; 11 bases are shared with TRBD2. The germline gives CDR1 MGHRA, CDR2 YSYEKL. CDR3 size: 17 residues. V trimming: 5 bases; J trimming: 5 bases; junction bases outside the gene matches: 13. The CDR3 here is CASSTNAGTSGGETQYF. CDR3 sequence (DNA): TGCGCCAGCAGCACTAATGCCGGGACTAGCGGCGGGGAGACCCAGTACTTC.

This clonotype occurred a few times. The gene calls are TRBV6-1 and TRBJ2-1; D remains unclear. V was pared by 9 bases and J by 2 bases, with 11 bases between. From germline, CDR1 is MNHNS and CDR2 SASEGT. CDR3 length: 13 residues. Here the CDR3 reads CASHISPYNEQFF. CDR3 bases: TGTGCCAGTCACATATCCCCCTACAATGAGCAGTTCTTC.

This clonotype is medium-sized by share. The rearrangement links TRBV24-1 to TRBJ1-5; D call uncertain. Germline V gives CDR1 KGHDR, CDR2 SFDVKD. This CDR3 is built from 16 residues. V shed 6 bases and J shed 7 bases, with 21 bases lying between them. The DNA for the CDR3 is TGTGCCACCAGTCACCCCTCTGACATGGGAGACCAGCCCCAGCATTTT. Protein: CATSHPSDMGDQPQHF.

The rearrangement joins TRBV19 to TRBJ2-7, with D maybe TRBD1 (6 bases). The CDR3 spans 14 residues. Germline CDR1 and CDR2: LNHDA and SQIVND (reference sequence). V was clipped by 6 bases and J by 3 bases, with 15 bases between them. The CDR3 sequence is CASSPRGQLYEQYF. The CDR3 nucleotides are TGTGCCAGTAGCCCCCGCGGACAGCTCTACGAGCAGTACTTC. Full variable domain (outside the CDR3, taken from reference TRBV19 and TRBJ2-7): DGGITQSPKYLFRKEGQNVTLSCEQNLNHDAMYWYRQDPGQGLRLIYYSQIVNDFQKGDIAEGYSVSREKKESFPLTVTSAQKNPTAFYLCASSPRGQLYEQYFGPGTRLTVT.

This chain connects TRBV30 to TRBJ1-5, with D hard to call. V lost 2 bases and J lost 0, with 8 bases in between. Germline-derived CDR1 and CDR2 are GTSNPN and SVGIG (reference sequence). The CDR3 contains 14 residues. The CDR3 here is CAWSWRSSNQPQHF. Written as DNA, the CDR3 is TGTGCCTGGAGTTGGCGCAGTAGCAATCAGCCCCAGCATTTT. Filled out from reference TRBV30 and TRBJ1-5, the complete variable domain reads SQTIHQWPATLVQPVGSPLSLECTVEGTSNPNLYWYRQAAGRGLQLLFYSVGIGQISSEVPQNLSASRPQDRQFILSSKKLLLSDSGFYLCAWSWRSSNQPQHFGDGTRLSIL.

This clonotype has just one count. For the CDR3, the DNA is TGTGCCAGCAGTTACTACGGGCCGAATAGCAATCAGCCCCAGCATTTT. Translating it yields CASSYYGPNSNQPQHF. J is TRBJ1-5 and V is TRBV6-5; the D is unclear. The germline CDR1 and CDR2 sequences are MNHEY and SVGAGI. This CDR3 spans 16 amino acids. V was trimmed by 1 base and J by 0 bases, leaving 10 bases between them.

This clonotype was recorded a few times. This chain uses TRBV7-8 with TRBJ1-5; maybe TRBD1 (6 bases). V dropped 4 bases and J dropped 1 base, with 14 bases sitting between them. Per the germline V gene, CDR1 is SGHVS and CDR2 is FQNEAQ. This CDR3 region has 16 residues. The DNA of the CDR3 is TGTGCCAGCAGCTCCGGGACATCTTTCAGCAATCAGCCCCAGCATTTT. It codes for CASSSGTSFSNQPQHF.

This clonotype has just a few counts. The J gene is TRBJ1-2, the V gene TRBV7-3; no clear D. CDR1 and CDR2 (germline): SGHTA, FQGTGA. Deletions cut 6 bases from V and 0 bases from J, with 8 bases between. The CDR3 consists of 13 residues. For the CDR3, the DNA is TGTGCCAGCAGTCGCGGACCTAACTATGGCTACACCTTC. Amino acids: CASSRGPNYGYTF.

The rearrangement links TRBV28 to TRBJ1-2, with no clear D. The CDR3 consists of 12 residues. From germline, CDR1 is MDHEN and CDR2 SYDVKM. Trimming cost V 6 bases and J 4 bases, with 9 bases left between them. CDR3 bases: TGTGCCAGCAGATCATTGGGCTATGGCTACACCTTC. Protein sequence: CASRSLGYGYTF.

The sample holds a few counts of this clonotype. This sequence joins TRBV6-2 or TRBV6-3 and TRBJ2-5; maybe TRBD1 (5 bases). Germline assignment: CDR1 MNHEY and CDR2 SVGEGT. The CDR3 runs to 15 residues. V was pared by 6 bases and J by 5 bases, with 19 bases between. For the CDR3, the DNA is TGTGCCAGCAGCCCTGGGGCCATCAGTGCTGAGACCCAGTACTTC. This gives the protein CASSPGAISAETQYF.

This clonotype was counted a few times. The CDR3 sequence is CASSSSVSGRYNEQFF. CDR3 in DNA: TGTGCCAGCAGCTCGAGCGTTAGCGGGAGATACAATGAGCAGTTCTTC. This rearrangement joins TRBV7-2 to TRBJ2-1; 9 bases agree with TRBD2. Trimming at V came to 4 bases and at J to 4 bases, leaving 8 bases not matched to a gene. CDR3 length: 16 amino acids. Germline lookup yields CDR1 SGHTA and CDR2 FQGNSA.

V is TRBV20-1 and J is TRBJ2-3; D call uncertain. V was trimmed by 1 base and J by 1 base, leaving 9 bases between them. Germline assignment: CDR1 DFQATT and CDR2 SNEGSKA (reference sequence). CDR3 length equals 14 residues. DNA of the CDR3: TGCAGTGCTAGAGCTCTGTTTGGCACAGATACGCAGTATTTT. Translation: CSARALFGTDTQYF.

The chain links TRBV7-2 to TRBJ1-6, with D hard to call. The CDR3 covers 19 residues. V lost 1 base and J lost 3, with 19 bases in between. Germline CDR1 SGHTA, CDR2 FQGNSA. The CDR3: CASSLGDSAGPFYNSPLHF. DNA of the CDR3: TGTGCCAGCAGCTTAGGGGATAGCGCCGGGCCCTTCTATAATTCACCCCTCCACTTT.

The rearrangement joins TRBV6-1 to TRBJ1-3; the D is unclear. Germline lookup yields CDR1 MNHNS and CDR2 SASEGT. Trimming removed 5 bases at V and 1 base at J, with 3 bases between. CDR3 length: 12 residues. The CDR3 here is CASSPSGNTIYF. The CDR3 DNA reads TGTGCCAGCAGTCCGTCTGGAAACACCATATATTTT.

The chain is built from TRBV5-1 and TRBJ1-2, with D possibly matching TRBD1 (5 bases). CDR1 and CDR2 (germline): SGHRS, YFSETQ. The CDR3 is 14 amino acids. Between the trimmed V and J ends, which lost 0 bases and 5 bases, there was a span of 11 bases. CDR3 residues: CASSLASDRYGYTF. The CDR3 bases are TGCGCCAGCAGCTTGGCCTCAGACAGATATGGCTACACCTTC. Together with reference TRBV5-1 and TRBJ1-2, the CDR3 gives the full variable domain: KAGVTQTPRYLIKTRGQQVTLSCSPISGHRSVSWYQQTPGQGLQFLFEYFSETQRNKGNFPGRFSGRQFSNSRSEMNVSTLELGDSALYLCASSLASDRYGYTFGSGTRLTVV.

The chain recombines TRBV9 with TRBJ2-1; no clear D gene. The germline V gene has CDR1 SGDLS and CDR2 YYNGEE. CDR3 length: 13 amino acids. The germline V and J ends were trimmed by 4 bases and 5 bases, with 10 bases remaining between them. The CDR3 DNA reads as TGTGCCAGCAGCAACGGGTTCAACAATGAGCAGTTCTTC. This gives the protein CASSNGFNNEQFF.

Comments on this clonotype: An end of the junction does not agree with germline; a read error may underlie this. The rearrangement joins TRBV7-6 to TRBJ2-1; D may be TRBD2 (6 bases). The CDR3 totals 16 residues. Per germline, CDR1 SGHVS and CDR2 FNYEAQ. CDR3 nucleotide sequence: TGTGCTAGCAGGAGACGGGAGTCCAGCTCCTACAATGAGCAGTTCTTC. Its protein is CASRRRESSSYNEQFF. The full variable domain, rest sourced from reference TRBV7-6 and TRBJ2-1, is GAGVSQSPRYKVTKRGQDVALRCDPISGHVSLYWYRQALGQGPEFLTYFNYEAQQDKSGLPNDRFSAERPEGSISTLTIQRTEQRDSAMYRCASRRRESSSYNEQFFGPGTRLTVL.

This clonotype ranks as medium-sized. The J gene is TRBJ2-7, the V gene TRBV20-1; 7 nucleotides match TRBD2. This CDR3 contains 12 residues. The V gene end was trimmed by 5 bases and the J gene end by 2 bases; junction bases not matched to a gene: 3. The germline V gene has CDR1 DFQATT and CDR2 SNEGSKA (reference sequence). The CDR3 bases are TGCAGTGCTGCCGGACTAGCCTACGAGCAGTACTTC. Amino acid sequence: CSAAGLAYEQYF.

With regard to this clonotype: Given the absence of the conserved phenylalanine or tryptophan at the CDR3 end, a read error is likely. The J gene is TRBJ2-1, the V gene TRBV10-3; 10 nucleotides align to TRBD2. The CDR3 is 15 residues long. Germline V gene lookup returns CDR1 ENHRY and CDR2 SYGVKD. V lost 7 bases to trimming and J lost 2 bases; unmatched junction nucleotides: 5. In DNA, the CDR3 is TGTGCCATCAAGGGGCTAGCGGGAGCCTACAATGAGCAGTTCTCC. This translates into CAIKGLAGAYNEQFS.

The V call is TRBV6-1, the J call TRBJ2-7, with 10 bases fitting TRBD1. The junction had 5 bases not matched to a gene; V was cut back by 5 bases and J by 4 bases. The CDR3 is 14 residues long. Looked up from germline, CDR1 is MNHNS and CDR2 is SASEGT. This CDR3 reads CASSRTGGEYEQYF. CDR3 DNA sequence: TGTGCCAGCAGTCGGACAGGGGGGGAGTACGAGCAGTACTTC.

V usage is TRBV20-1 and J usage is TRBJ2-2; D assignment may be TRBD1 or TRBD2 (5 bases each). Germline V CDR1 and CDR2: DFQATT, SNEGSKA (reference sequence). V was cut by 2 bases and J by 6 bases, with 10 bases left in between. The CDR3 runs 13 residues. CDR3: CSARFSGPGELFF. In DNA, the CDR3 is TGCAGTGCTAGATTTTCGGGACCCGGGGAGCTGTTTTTT.

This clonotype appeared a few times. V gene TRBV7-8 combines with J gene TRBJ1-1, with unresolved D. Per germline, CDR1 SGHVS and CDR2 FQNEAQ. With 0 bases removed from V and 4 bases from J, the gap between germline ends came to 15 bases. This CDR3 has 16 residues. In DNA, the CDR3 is TGTGCCAGCAGCTTAGCGCTGGGTAGAGGAGCCACTGAAGCTTTCTTT. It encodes CASSLALGRGATEAFF.

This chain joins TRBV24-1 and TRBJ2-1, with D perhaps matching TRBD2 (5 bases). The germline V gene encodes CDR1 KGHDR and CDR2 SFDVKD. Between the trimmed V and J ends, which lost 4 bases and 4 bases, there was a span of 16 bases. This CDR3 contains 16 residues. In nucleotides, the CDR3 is TGTGCCACCAGTGACGCGGACTCGGTTACTTACAATGAGCAGTTCTTC. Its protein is CATSDADSVTYNEQFF.